One and the same sample provided the 23 T cell receptor beta chains below, sequenced in a study of OX40 agonist ivuxolimab in advanced cancers. TCRdb's copy holds only in-frame clones and misses some; the assay was immunoSEQ multiplex PCR. The sample shows tens of thousands of clones, about 83% of them seen only once. Sequenced material: CD4+ or CD8+ T cells sorted from blood, taken in a trial of the OX40 agonist ivuxolimab. Every receptor here comes from an adult with an advanced solid tumor such as melanoma, head and neck, liver or kidney cancer.

V is TRBV7-6 and J is TRBJ2-1; a possible D gene is TRBD2 (7 bases). CDR1 and CDR2 (germline): SGHVS, FNYEAQ. This CDR3 is built from 12 residues. V was cut by 4 bases and J by 14 bases, with 15 bases left in between. CDR3 bases: TGTGCCAGCAGCTCCGGGGGGCCAAGGAAGTTCTTC. It yields the protein CASSSGGPRKFF.

The gene calls are TRBV7-2 and TRBJ1-6; perhaps TRBD1 as D (6 bases). The ends were cut back, 1 base at V and 9 bases at J, with 16 bases in the middle. CDR3 size: 16 residues. Germline V gene lookup returns CDR1 SGHTA and CDR2 FQGNSA. The CDR3: CASSLGPGGWISPLHF. The CDR3 DNA reads TGTGCCAGCAGCTTAGGACCGGGGGGCTGGATTTCACCCCTCCACTTT.

The V and J genes are TRBV7-2 and TRBJ2-5, with 12 bases matching TRBD2. V was clipped by 7 bases and J by 5 bases; unmatched bases: 8. The CDR3 extends over 15 amino acids. Germline V CDR1 and CDR2: SGHTA, FQGNSA. CDR3 protein: CASTIGLAGLETQYF. CDR3 nucleotides: TGTGCCAGCACCATTGGACTAGCGGGGTTGGAGACCCAGTACTTC.

The V and J genes are TRBV9 and TRBJ1-2; 7 bases align to TRBD1. CDR1 is SGDLS, CDR2 YYNGEE, per germline. The CDR3 covers 15 residues. Trimming at V came to 4 bases and at J to 3 bases, leaving 9 bases not matched to a gene. The CDR3 spells CASSPRTGEDYGYTF. Written as DNA, the CDR3 is TGTGCCAGCAGCCCCCGGACAGGTGAGGACTATGGCTACACCTTC.

The chain combines TRBV29-1 with TRBJ1-6, with 8 bases aligning to TRBD1. The V gene end was trimmed by 4 bases and the J gene end by 9 bases; junction bases not matched to a gene: 5. This CDR3 has 13 amino acids. The V gene's germline CDR1 is SQVTM and CDR2 ANQGSEA. CDR3 bases: TGCAGCGTTGCGGACAGGGAGGGTTCACCCCTCCACTTT. This encodes CSVADREGSPLHF.

This CDR3 reads CASSPEGSNQPQHF. In DNA form, the CDR3 reads TGTGCCAGCTCACCAGAGGGGAGCAATCAGCCCCAGCATTTT. The chain recombines TRBV18 with TRBJ1-5; maybe TRBD1 (5 bases). The CDR3 contains 14 residues. Trimming cost V 2 bases and J 1 base, with 6 bases left between them. Germline lookup yields CDR1 KGHSH and CDR2 LQKENI.

Only a few counts were recorded for this clone. The chain recombines TRBV18 with TRBJ1-1; D is unresolved. V gave up 3 bases and J gave up 1 base, with 9 bases separating them. Germline V CDR1 and CDR2: KGHSH, LQKENI. The CDR3 extends over 14 amino acids. Here the CDR3 DNA reads TGTGCCAGCTCACCTTATCAGAGGAACACTGAAGCTTTCTTT. As protein: CASSPYQRNTEAFF.

The chain is built from TRBV10-3 and TRBJ2-5, with unresolved D. The DNA end favors TRBJ2-7, so the J call may be wrong. The length of the CDR3 is 13 residues. CDR1 and CDR2 (germline): ENHRY, SYGVKD. The CDR3 is CAIRATSSYEQYF. The CDR3 nucleotides are TGTGCCATCAGGGCCACGAGCTCCTACGAGCAGTACTTC.

The rearrangement uses TRBV11-2 and TRBJ2-1, with D perhaps being TRBD1 or TRBD2 (6 bases each). This CDR3 is built from 16 residues. Trimming removed 3 bases from V and 8 bases from J, with 20 bases in between. The V gene's germline CDR1 is SGHAT and CDR2 FQNNGV. The CDR3 protein is CASSLGAGRSGYEQFF. For the CDR3, the DNA is TGTGCCAGCAGCTTGGGGGCGGGGCGTAGTGGGTATGAGCAGTTCTTC.

CDR3 nucleotides: TGTGCCTGGAGTGTTGTACTGGGCGAGCAGTACTTC. Protein product: CAWSVVLGEQYF. The rearrangement links TRBV30 to TRBJ2-7, with unresolved D. The V and J ends lost 0 bases and 6 bases respectively, with 9 bases between them. The CDR3 loop spans 12 amino acids. Germline V gene data show CDR1 as GTSNPN and CDR2 as SVGIG (reference sequence).

The chain combines TRBV18 with TRBJ1-3, with D possibly matching TRBD1 (5 bases). Trimming shortened V by 6 bases and J by 3 bases, and 21 bases separated the two germline ends. The germline gives CDR1 KGHSH, CDR2 LQKENI. The CDR3 extends over 17 amino acids. CDR3 nucleotide sequence: TGTGCCAGCTCTCCCTTGCCCGACAGTGAGATTGGAAACACCATATATTTT. This codes for CASSPLPDSEIGNTIYF.

V is TRBV19 and J is TRBJ1-5, with unresolved D. V was shortened by 2 bases and J by 9 bases, with 8 bases between the two germline ends. The CDR3 totals 12 residues. CDR1 LNHDA and CDR2 SQIVND come from the germline V gene (reference sequence). CDR3 region: CASSIPPGPQHF. The CDR3 DNA reads as TGTGCCAGTAGTATACCGCCGGGGCCCCAGCATTTT. Looking up the rest from reference TRBV19 and TRBJ1-5 gives the full variable domain: DGGITQSPKYLFRKEGQNVTLSCEQNLNHDAMYWYRQDPGQGLRLIYYSQIVNDFQKGDIAEGYSVSREKKESFPLTVTSAQKNPTAFYLCASSIPPGPQHFGDGTRLSIL.

CDR3 residues: CASSSSNSGANVLTF. The CDR3 DNA is TGTGCCAGCAGCTCCAGCAATTCTGGGGCCAACGTCCTGACTTTC. The gene calls are TRBV7-3 and TRBJ2-6; no clear D gene. From germline, CDR1 is SGHTA and CDR2 FQGTGA. The CDR3 is 15 amino acids. V shed 4 bases and J shed 1 base, with 8 bases lying between them. Full variable domain (remainder filled in from reference TRBV7-3 and TRBJ2-6): GAGVSQTPSNKVTEKGKYVELRCDPISGHTALYWYRQSLGQGPEFLIYFQGTGAADDSGLPNDRFFAVRPEGSVSTLKIQRTERGDSAVYLCASSSSNSGANVLTFGAGSRLTVL.

The chain combines TRBV18 with TRBJ1-1, with 9 bases identical to TRBD1. The CDR3 spans 14 residues. V trimming: 5 bases; J trimming: 3 bases; junction bases outside the gene matches: 4. Germline V gene sequence: CDR1 KGHSH, CDR2 LQKENI. CDR3 DNA sequence: TGTGCCAGCTCAGCCAACAGGGGGCACACTGAAGCTTTCTTT. Protein product: CASSANRGHTEAFF. Variable domain in full (rest from reference TRBV18 and TRBJ1-1): NAGVMQNPRHLVRRRGQEARLRCSPMKGHSHVYWYRQLPEEGLKFMVYLQKENIIDESGMPKERFSAEFPKEGPSILRIQQVVRGDSAAYFCASSANRGHTEAFFGQGTRLTVV.

This chain uses TRBV7-9 with TRBJ1-2, with TRBD1 identical over 7 bases. The germline V gene encodes CDR1 SEHNR and CDR2 FQNEAQ (reference sequence). V was pared by 3 bases and J by 8 bases, with 12 bases of the junction left unmatched. The CDR3 sequence is 15 residues long. In nucleotides, the CDR3 is TGTGCCAGCAGCTTGGGCGAGGGGGCAAGGAAGGGCTACACCTTC. This encodes CASSLGEGARKGYTF.

Here the CDR3 reads CASSQDRGPYGYTF. The CDR3 DNA reads as TGCGCCAGCAGCCAAGATCGGGGACCCTATGGCTACACCTTC. V is TRBV4-3 and J is TRBJ1-2; possibly TRBD1 for D (5 bases). The V gene's germline CDR1 is LGHNA and CDR2 YSLEER. The CDR3 spans 14 residues. V was pared by 0 bases and J by 4 bases, with 9 bases between.

The chain uses TRBV4-1 and TRBJ1-2; no reliable D call. Germline V gene lookup returns CDR1 MGHRA and CDR2 YSYEKL. This CDR3 has 15 residues. V lost 1 base and J lost 8, with 17 bases in between. The CDR3 nucleotides are TGCGCCAGCAGCCAAGTCCCGACTCTGGGGAGAGGCTACACCTTC. Its protein is CASSQVPTLGRGYTF.

The chain has TRBV19 and TRBJ2-7; possibly TRBD2 for D (6 bases). The CDR3 extends over 15 amino acids. From germline, CDR1 is LNHDA and CDR2 SQIVND (reference sequence). V dropped 3 bases and J dropped 0 bases, with 12 bases sitting between them. The CDR3 sequence: CASSMGGSHSYEQYF. The CDR3 DNA reads as TGTGCCAGTAGTATGGGGGGAAGCCACTCCTACGAGCAGTACTTC.

This chain uses TRBV19 with TRBJ1-5; maybe TRBD1 (5 bases). Trimming took off 6 bases at V and 7 bases at J, with 13 bases between the two ends. CDR3 size: 13 residues. Germline loops: CDR1 LNHDA, CDR2 SQIVND (reference sequence). The CDR3 DNA sequence: TGTGCCAGTAGCGATGGGGGACGGCAGCCCCAGCATTTT. Its translation: CASSDGGRQPQHF.

This clone was counted only a few times. The chain joins TRBV9 to TRBJ2-3; 8 bases fit TRBD2. This CDR3 is built from 16 residues. V was pared by 0 bases and J by 0 bases, with 3 bases of the junction left unmatched. Germline V CDR1 and CDR2: SGDLS, YYNGEE. CDR3 in amino acids: CASSVEGGRSTDTQYF. DNA for the CDR3: TGTGCCAGCAGCGTAGAGGGCGGGAGGAGCACAGATACGCAGTATTTT.

This clone was observed a single time. The V call is TRBV19, the J call TRBJ1-2; D not resolved. CDR1 is LNHDA and CDR2 is SQIVND in the germline V gene (reference sequence). Trimming removed 6 bases from V and 8 bases from J, with 16 bases in between. The CDR3 runs 13 residues. CDR3 residues: CASRVWAAGGYTF. Written as DNA, the CDR3 is TGTGCCAGTAGGGTCTGGGCAGCGGGCGGCTACACCTTC. Supplemented by reference TRBV19 and TRBJ1-2, the full variable domain reads DGGITQSPKYLFRKEGQNVTLSCEQNLNHDAMYWYRQDPGQGLRLIYYSQIVNDFQKGDIAEGYSVSREKKESFPLTVTSAQKNPTAFYLCASRVWAAGGYTFGSGTRLTVV.

The J gene is TRBJ2-2, the V gene TRBV9, with D possibly matching TRBD2 (7 bases). V was shortened by 0 bases and J by 3 bases, with 12 bases between the two germline ends. The CDR3 sequence is 16 residues long. Germline CDR1 and CDR2: SGDLS and YYNGEE. The CDR3 nucleotides are TGTGCCAGCAGCGTAGCCGGGGGGCCTTACACCGGGGAGCTGTTTTTT. Its protein product is CASSVAGGPYTGELFF.

The V gene is TRBV6-6, the J gene TRBJ1-6; no definite D call. Germline V lookup: CDR1 MNHNY, CDR2 SVGAGI (reference sequence). Trimming took off 5 bases at V and 7 bases at J, with 6 bases between the two ends. The CDR3 has 12 residues. The CDR3 sequence is CASSIGNSPLHF. The CDR3, as DNA: TGTGCCAGCAGTATAGGGAATTCACCCCTCCACTTT.